The source of this T cell receptor beta chain is a study of shared clonotypes between healthy human individuals. Each of the donors was a healthy adult who was HIV-negative and had not had a recent acute infection or vaccination. General study findings and limits: A generally larger estimated richness was seen in naive subsets than in memory subsets.

Sorted-subset replicate PCRs used roughly 180 ng DNA, roughly 28,000 T cell genomes. TCRdb's table, derived via immunoSEQ multiplex PCR, lists solely in-frame clones and lacks some. Among 2.5 million or so clones, approximately 90% were seen once, and the ten largest hold over 0.12%. Worth noting for this clone: Its specificity is unknown.

This TCR was recovered from a man younger than 30 in good health. The sample consisted of naive CD4+ T cells sorted from blood. Subset in this sample: CD45RA+ positively selected.

CDR3 region: CASLGVTGNTEAFF. CDR3 nucleotide sequence: TGTGCCAGCCTGGGTGTTACGGGGAACACTGAAGCTTTCTTT. The chain uses TRBV6-5 and TRBJ1-1; no clear D gene. The CDR3 sequence is 14 residues long. Trimming took off 8 bases at V and 1 base at J, with 14 bases between the two ends. The germline gives CDR1 MNHEY, CDR2 SVGAGI.